Below, 6 T cell receptor beta chains from the same sample are listed, as sequenced in a study of T cells in Graves' hyperthyroidism and ophthalmopathy. Amplification targeted TCR beta CDR3 regions from RNA transcripts. An initial round of RT-PCR targeting the TCR CDR3 relied on the HTBI primer set. MiXCR was run by TCRdb on the multiplex PCR reads, yielding one entry per CDR3 protein. Of some 320,000 distinct CDR3 sequences in the sample, approximately 13% were seen once. Source material: blood. The receptor source for this set is a woman aged 40 to 55 with Graves' ophthalmopathy.

This clonotype was counted many times. V usage is TRBV6-1 and J usage is TRBJ2-7; no reliable D call. CDR3 length equals 12 residues. The V and J ends lost 5 bases and 5 bases respectively, with 10 bases between them. Germline lookup yields CDR1 MNHNS and CDR2 SASEGT. The CDR3 nucleotides read TGTGCCAGCAGTCCCAACAGCGACGAGCAGTACTTC. Translated: CASSPNSDEQYF.

This clonotype was detected once. J is TRBJ1-5 and V is TRBV28; possibly TRBD1 for D (5 bases). Looked up from germline, CDR1 is MDHEN and CDR2 is SYDVKM. This CDR3 has 14 amino acids. V shed 2 bases and J shed 5 bases, with 10 bases lying between them. The CDR3 sequence is CASSLADTHQPQHF. In DNA, the CDR3 is TGTGCCAGCAGTTTAGCGGACACCCATCAGCCCCAGCATTTT.

Ten or more counts support this clonotype. This chain joins TRBV19 and TRBJ1-1, with D possibly being TRBD1 (5 bases). This CDR3 has 13 amino acids. The germline gives CDR1 LNHDA, CDR2 SQIVND (reference sequence). The V and J ends lost 1 base and 4 bases respectively, with 7 bases between them. CDR3 protein: CASSIAQGTEAFF. As DNA, the CDR3 is TGTGCCAGTAGTATAGCCCAGGGCACTGAAGCTTTCTTT. Full variable domain (remainder filled in from reference TRBV19 and TRBJ1-1): DGGITQSPKYLFRKEGQNVTLSCEQNLNHDAMYWYRQDPGQGLRLIYYSQIVNDFQKGDIAEGYSVSREKKESFPLTVTSAQKNPTAFYLCASSIAQGTEAFFGQGTRLTVV.

The table lists this clonotype with a few counts. This may come from a read error, since a much larger clone is one base off. The chain links TRBV28 to TRBJ2-1; unclear D gene. Germline V gene data show CDR1 as MDHEN and CDR2 as SYDVKM. The CDR3 spans 14 residues. The CDR3 reads CASSLLNSYNEQLF. In DNA form, the CDR3 reads TGTGCCAGCAGTTTGTTGAACTCCTACAATGAGCAGCTCTTC.

This clonotype occurred many times. The rearrangement links TRBV27 to TRBJ2-1; D might be TRBD1 (6 bases). This CDR3 comprises 16 residues. Looked up from germline, CDR1 is MNHEY and CDR2 is SMNVEV (reference sequence). V shed 5 bases and J shed 2 bases, with 16 bases lying between them. CDR3 loop: CASSPSVGQAYNEQFF. In nucleotides, the CDR3 is TGTGCCAGCAGTCCCTCGGTGGGACAAGCCTACAATGAGCAGTTCTTC.

The table lists this clonotype with many counts. This chain joins TRBV6-1 and TRBJ1-5; D not resolved. With 2 bases removed from V and 2 bases from J, the gap between germline ends came to 13 bases. The CDR3 sequence is 16 residues long. Germline V gene data show CDR1 as MNHNS and CDR2 as SASEGT. CDR3 bases: TGTGCCAGCAGTGAATTGACTGACTGGGGCAATCAGCCCCAGCATTTT. Residues: CASSELTDWGNQPQHF.